This T cell receptor beta chain derives from a study of beta chain features in type 1 diabetes. Overall study findings and caveats: All four CD4+ subsets from Type 1 diabetes patients carried moderately but significantly shorter TCRB CDR3s.

This clone was seen a handful of times. Its target is not known. The investigators reverse transcribed all of the isolated RNA, so they sequenced expressed TCRB transcripts. Libraries were prepared by immunoSEQ multiplex PCR; TCRdb keeps only in-frame clonotypes and omits some of them. Of roughly 330,000 clones listed, roughly 14% are singletons. CDR3 length: 14 amino acids. V gave up 7 bases and J gave up 6 bases; unmatched junction bases: 7. From germline, CDR1 is MNHNY and CDR2 SVGAGI (reference sequence). Central memory, naive, regulatory and stem cell-like memory CD4+ cells were sorted by CD45RO/CCR7/CD25/CD127/CD95/CD27.

The sequence derives from a woman between 18 and 29 years old with type 1 diabetes. Sequencing was done on a sample of naive CD4+ T cells from blood. The chain recombines TRBV6-6 with TRBJ2-1, with 9 bases fitting TRBD2. CDR3 protein: CASIPGGRANEQFF. Written as DNA, the CDR3 is TGTGCCAGCATCCCCGGCGGGAGGGCCAATGAGCAGTTCTTC.